This T cell receptor (beta chain) was sequenced during a study of CD8 T cells in ankylosing spondylitis. Overall study results and limits: A motif in TCR beta, a set of under ten highly homologous variants, appeared characteristic of ankylosing spondylitis blood.

MiXCR was run by TCRdb on the 5' RACE reads, yielding one entry per CDR3 protein. Among approximately 150,000 distinct CDR3 sequences, approximately 44% were seen once, and the ten largest hold approximately 14%. CDR3 length: 15 residues. CDR1 and CDR2 from the germline V gene are MRHNA and SNTAGT. Trimming removed 4 bases from V and 2 bases from J, with 14 bases in between. Regarding this clonotype: Its antigen is not identified.

This TCR was sampled from a male donor with ankylosing spondylitis. This rearrangement joins TRBV6-4 to TRBJ1-1; D is ambiguous. What was sequenced was synovial fluid, either unsorted or a sorted T cell fraction (not recorded which). The CDR3 spells CASSVSHKKNTEAFF. CDR3 sequence (DNA): TGTGCCAGCAGTGTCTCCCACAAGAAAAACACTGAAGCTTTCTTT.